These T cell receptor beta chains were read from a single sample in a study of human T cells and chemical hapten exposure. TCRdb used MiXCR to reprocess the RACE reads, holding one entry per CDR3 protein. The profile shows 360,000 or so distinct CDR3 sequences, nearly 6.5% of them singletons. Sequencing was performed on whole blood, taken in connection with sensitization to the hapten diphenylcyclopropenone (DPC). The origin of the receptors is a woman under 30 with alopecia areata. Some clones in this sample may be carry-over from other donors' samples. Each CDR3 is given with its conserved first and last residue. The D gene is left open where the match is weak. Size is omitted from some rows. Given values are once, few, many or a class for expanded clones.

d_call	clone_size	j_call	v_call	cdr3_aa	cdr3_nt
NA	many	TRBJ1-2	TRBV5-6	CASSLAPVVSPGYTF	TGTGCCAGCAGCTTGGCCCCAGTAGTCTCTCCTGGCTACACCTTC
TRBD1	many	TRBJ1-2	TRBV5-1	CASSEGTVGGYGYTF	TGCGCCAGCAGCGAAGGGACAGTTGGAGGATATGGCTACACCTTC
NA	many	TRBJ2-7	TRBV4-3	CASSQAVGHYEQYF	TGCGCCAGCAGCCAAGCCGTCGGCCACTACGAGCAGTACTTC
NA	few	TRBJ2-7	TRBV6-6	CASSDRDRVRYEQYF	TGTGCCAGCAGTGACCGGGACCGAGTAAGGTACGAGCAGTACTTC
TRBD1	many	TRBJ1-1	TRBV29-1	CSVTDRVGTEAFF	TGCAGCGTTACCGACAGGGTTGGCACTGAAGCTTTCTTT
NA	NA	TRBJ2-3	TRBV12-5	CAVADSSTDTQYF	TGTGCTGTAGCGGATTCTAGCACAGATACGCAGTATTTT
NA	NA	TRBJ2-3	TRBV7-9	CASSPVGGMVTDTQYF	TGTGCCAGCAGCCCCGTGGGCGGTATGGTGACAGATACGCAGTATTTT
TRBD1	few	TRBJ1-5	TRBV5-1	CASSVTGVGTQHF	TGCGCCAGCAGCGTGACAGGGGTTGGGACCCAGCATTTT
NA	few	TRBJ1-4	TRBV10-3	CAISGASPSLGEKLFF	TGTGCCATCAGTGGGGCAAGCCCCTCCCTTGGTGAAAAACTGTTTTTT
NA	NA	TRBJ2-5	TRBV28	CASSLSQGGGGETQYF	TGTGCCAGCAGTTTAAGTCAAGGTGGGGGCGGAGAGACCCAGTACTTC
TRBD2	few	TRBJ2-5	TRBV6-6	CASFRGEWETQYF	TGTGCCAGCTTCCGGGGGGAGTGGGAGACCCAGTACTTC
TRBD1	few	TRBJ2-7	TRBV27	CASSLTGALGKQYF	TGTGCCAGCAGTCTCACAGGGGCCCTAGGCAAGCAGTACTTC
NA	many	TRBJ2-3	TRBV7-7	CASSLDRPPDTQYF	TGTGCTAGCAGCTTAGATCGGCCCCCAGATACGCAGTATTTT
NA	few	TRBJ1-6	TRBV12-3/TRBV12-4	CASSFVPDSPLHF	TGTGCCAGCAGTTTCGTCCCCGATTCACCCCTCCACTTT
NA	NA	TRBJ1-3	TRBV6-5	CASGTPTVSGNTIYF	TGTGCCAGCGGAACCCCGACAGTCTCTGGAAACACCATATATTTT
TRBD2	NA	TRBJ2-7	TRBV3-1	CASSPKGLAYEQYF	TGTGCCAGCAGCCCAAAGGGACTAGCCTACGAGCAGTACTTC